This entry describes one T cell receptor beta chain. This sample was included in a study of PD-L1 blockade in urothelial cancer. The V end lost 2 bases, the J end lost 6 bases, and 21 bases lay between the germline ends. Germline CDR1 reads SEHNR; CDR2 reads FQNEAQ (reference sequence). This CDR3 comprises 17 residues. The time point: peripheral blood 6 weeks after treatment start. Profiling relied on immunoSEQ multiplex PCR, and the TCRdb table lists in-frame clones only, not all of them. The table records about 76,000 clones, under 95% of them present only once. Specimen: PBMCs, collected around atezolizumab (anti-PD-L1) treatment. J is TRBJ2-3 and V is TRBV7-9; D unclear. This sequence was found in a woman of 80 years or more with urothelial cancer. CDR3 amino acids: CASSLPPSTPFLDTQYF. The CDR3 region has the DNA TGTGCCAGCAGCTTACCCCCAAGCACGCCCTTTCTTGATACGCAGTATTTT.